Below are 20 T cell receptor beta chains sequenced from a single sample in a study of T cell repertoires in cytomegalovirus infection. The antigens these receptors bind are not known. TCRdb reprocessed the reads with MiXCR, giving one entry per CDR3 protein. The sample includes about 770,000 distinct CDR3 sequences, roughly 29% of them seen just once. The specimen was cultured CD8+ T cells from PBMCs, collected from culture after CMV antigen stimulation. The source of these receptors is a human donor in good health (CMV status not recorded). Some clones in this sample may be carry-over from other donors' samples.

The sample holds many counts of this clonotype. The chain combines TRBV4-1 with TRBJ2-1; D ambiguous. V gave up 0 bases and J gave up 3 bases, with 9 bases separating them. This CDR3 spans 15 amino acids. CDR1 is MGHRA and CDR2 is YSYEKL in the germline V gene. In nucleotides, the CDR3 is TGCGCCAGCAGCCAAGATCAACCTAGCTACAATGAGCAGTTCTTC. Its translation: CASSQDQPSYNEQFF.

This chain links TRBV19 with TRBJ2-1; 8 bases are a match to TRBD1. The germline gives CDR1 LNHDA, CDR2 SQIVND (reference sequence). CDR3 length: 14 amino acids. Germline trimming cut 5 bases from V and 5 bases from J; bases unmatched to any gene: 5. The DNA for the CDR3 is TGTGCCAGTAGTCCGCAGGGGGCCAACAATGAGCAGTTCTTC. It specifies CASSPQGANNEQFF.

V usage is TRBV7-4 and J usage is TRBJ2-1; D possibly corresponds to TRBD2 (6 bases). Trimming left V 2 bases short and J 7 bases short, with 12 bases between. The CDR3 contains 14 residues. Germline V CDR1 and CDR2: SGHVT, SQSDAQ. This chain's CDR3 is CASSLLLASNEQFF. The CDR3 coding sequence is TGTGCCAGCAGCTTACTCCTAGCGAGTAATGAGCAGTTCTTC.

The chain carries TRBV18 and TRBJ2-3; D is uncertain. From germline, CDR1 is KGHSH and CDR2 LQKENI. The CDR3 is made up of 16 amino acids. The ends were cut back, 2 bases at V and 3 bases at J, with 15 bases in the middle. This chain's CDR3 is CASSPGKLPRTDTQYF. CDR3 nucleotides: TGTGCCAGCTCACCAGGTAAACTTCCGAGAACAGATACGCAGTATTTT. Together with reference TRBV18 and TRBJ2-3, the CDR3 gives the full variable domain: NAGVMQNPRHLVRRRGQEARLRCSPMKGHSHVYWYRQLPEEGLKFMVYLQKENIIDESGMPKERFSAEFPKEGPSILRIQQVVRGDSAAYFCASSPGKLPRTDTQYFGPGTRLTVL.

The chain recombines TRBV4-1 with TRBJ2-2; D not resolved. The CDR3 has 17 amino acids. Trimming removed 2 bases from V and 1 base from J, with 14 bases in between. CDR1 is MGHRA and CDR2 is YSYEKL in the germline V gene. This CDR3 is CASSQTLGGRNTGELFF. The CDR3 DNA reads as TGCGCCAGCAGCCAAACCCTTGGCGGACGGAACACCGGGGAGCTGTTTTTT.

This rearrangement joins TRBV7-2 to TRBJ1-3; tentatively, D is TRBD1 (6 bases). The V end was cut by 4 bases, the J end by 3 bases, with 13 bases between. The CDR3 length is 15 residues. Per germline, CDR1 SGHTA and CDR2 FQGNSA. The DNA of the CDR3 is TGTGCCAGCAGCTCGATAGGGGGGCTTGGAAACACCATATATTTT. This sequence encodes CASSSIGGLGNTIYF.

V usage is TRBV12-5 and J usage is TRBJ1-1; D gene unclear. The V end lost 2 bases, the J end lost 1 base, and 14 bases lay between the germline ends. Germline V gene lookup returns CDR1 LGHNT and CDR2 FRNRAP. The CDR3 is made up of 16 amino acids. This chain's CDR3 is CASGLPKEMRNTEAFF. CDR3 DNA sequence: TGTGCTAGTGGTTTGCCCAAAGAAATGAGGAACACTGAAGCTTTCTTT.

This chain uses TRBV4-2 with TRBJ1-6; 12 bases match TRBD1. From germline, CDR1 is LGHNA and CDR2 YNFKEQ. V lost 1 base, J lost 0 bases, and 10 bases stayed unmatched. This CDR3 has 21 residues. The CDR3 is CASSQVGQGAYPSSYNSPLHF. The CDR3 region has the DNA TGTGCCAGCAGCCAAGTGGGACAGGGGGCATACCCGAGCTCCTATAATTCACCCCTCCACTTT.

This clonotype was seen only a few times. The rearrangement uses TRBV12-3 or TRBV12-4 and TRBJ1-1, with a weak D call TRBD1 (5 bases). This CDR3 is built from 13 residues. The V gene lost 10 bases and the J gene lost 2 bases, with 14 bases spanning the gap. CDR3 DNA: TGTGCCACCCCCCACGGACATAACACTGAAGCTTTCTTT. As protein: CATPHGHNTEAFF.

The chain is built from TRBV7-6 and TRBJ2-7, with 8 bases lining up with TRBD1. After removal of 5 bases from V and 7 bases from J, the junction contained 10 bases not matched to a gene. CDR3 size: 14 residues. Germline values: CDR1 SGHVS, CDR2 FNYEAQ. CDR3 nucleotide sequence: TGTGCCAGCAGCCCTACGGACAGGGTTGGTGAGCAGTACGTC. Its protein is CASSPTDRVGEQYV.

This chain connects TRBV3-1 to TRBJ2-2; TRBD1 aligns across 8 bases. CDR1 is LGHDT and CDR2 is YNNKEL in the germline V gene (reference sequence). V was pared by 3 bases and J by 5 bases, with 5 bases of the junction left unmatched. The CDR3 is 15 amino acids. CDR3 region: CASSHWTGWTGELFF. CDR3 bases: TGTGCCAGCAGCCATTGGACAGGGTGGACCGGGGAGCTGTTTTTT.

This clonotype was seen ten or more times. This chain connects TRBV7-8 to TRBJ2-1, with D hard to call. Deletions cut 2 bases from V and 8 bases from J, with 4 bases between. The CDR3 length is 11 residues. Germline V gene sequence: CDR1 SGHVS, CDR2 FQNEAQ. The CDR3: CASSLQDEQFF. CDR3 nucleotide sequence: TGTGCCAGCAGCTTACAGGATGAGCAGTTCTTC.

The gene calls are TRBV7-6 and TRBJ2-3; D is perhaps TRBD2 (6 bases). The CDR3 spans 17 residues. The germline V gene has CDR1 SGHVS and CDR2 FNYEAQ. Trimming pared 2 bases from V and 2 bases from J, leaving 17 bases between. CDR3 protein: CASSLRKSSVNTDTQYF. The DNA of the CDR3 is TGTGCCAGCAGCTTAAGAAAATCTAGCGTGAACACAGATACGCAGTATTTT.

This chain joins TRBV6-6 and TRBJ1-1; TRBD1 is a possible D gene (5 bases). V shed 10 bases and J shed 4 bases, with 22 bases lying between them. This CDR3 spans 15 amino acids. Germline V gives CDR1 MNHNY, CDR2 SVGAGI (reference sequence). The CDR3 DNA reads TGTGCCACCTACCGATGGCAAGGGGATAGCACTGAAGCTTTCTTT. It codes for CATYRWQGDSTEAFF.

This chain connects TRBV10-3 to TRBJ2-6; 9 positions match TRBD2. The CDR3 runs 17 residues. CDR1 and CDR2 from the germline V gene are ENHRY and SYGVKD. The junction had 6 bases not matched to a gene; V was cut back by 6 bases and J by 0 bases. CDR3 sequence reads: CAISQAGGSSGANVLTF. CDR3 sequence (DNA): TGTGCCATCAGCCAAGCGGGGGGCTCCTCTGGGGCCAACGTCCTGACTTTC.

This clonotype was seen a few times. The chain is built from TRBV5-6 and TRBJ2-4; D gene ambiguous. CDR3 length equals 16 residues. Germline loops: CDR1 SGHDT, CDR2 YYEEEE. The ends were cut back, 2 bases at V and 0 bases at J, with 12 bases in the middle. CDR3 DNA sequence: TGTGCCAGCAGCTTAGACGCGATGCTAGCCAAAAACATTCAGTACTTC. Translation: CASSLDAMLAKNIQYF.

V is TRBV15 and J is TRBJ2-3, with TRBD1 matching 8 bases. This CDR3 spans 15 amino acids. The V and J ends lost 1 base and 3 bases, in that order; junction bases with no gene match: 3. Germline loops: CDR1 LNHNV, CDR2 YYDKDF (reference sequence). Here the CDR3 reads CATSRGRGRTDTQYF. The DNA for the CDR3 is TGTGCCACCAGCAGAGGCAGGGGGCGTACAGATACGCAGTATTTT.

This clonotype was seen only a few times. CDR3: CASSFRDRGRNEQFF. CDR3 nucleotide sequence: TGTGCCAGCAGTTTCCGGGACAGGGGTCGGAATGAGCAGTTCTTC. The chain is built from TRBV27 and TRBJ2-1; 10 bases line up with TRBD1. Trimming at V came to 3 bases and at J to 7 bases, leaving 6 bases not matched to a gene. CDR3 length: 15 residues. The germline V gene has CDR1 MNHEY and CDR2 SMNVEV (reference sequence).

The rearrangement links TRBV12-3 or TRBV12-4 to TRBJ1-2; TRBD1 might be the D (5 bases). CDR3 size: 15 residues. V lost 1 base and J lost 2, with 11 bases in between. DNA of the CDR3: TGTGCCAGCAGTTTAGACAGGCGCATCAACTATGGCTACACCTTC. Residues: CASSLDRRINYGYTF.

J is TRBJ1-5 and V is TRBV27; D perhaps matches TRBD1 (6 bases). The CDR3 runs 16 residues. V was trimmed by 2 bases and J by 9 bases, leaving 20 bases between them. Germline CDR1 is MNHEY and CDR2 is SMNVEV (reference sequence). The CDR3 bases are TGTGCCAGCAGTTTAAGGTGGGGGCAGGCCCAATTGCCCCAGCATTTT. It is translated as CASSLRWGQAQLPQHF.